Detailed here is one T cell receptor (beta chain). This clonotype was recorded at least ten times. Its antigen specificity is not known. Base qualities are missing; no much larger clone stands one base away. Stable hyperthyroidism was defined as no progression to ophthalmopathy within 18 months of follow-up. Hyperthyroidism patients were newly diagnosed, were aged 18 to 65 years, and had a disease duration under 2 months. Patients with other autoimmune diseases, uncontrolled infections, pregnancy or lactation were excluded from the study. Diagnosis was based on clinical symptoms, serum thyroxine, TRAb, thyroid ultrasound and orbital computed tomography. PBMCs were isolated from about 10 ml of fresh peripheral blood by Ficoll-Paque density gradient centrifugation. Trizol reagent was used to extract the total RNA, and its quality was then checked on an Agilent 2100 Bioanalyzer. TCR beta CDR3 regions were amplified from RNA transcripts for repertoire sequencing. A first-round RT-PCR used HTBI primers with the Qiagen OneStep RT-PCR kit, followed by a second-round multiplex PCR, size selection and purification. The libraries underwent paired-end sequencing with 100 bp reads on an Illumina HiSeq2000. The paper's data handling went like this. SOAPnuke was used to process the reads, removing any read that contained adapters or uncalled bases, had a mean Phred below 15, or lacked an exact match to the constant primer or identifier. COPE v1.2.5 was used to merge the high-quality paired reads. Each unique nucleotide sequence was treated as a clonotype, and MiTCR v1.1 was used to align the clonotypes to the IMGT TRB V, D and J references. The analysis was limited to V-J combinations with a frequency above 0.0001, which together covered around 99% of the repertoires. For each V-J combination, a TCR clonal expansion and chaos score was defined as F50 clonal expansion divided by the chaos observed in the TCRdist matrix. Features were reduced by Welch's t-statistics and random forest to around 14 V-J combinations, which fed a naive Bayes classifier. The similarity between thyroid and blood repertoires was quantified using the Morisita-Horn index. In-frame beta chains were kept once TCRdb had trimmed the public reads at Q25 with fastp and called clones with MiXCR. Rows matching on CDR3 protein sequence are summarized as one entry with the most common DNA and genes. The V and J calls, along with clone size, are taken from TCRdb and not from the paper's own processing. The sample has 300,000 to 400,000 distinct CDR3 sequences on record, 15% to 20% of them singletons. The ten largest make up 2% to 3% of the sample.

The data derive from a study of Graves' ophthalmopathy and Graves' hyperthyroidism (dated by TCRdb to between 2017 and 2018). Study-wide context: Peripheral blood was collected at initial diagnosis, before any treatment. To tell Graves' ophthalmopathy apart from Graves' hyperthyroidism, and to predict which patients would progress to ophthalmopathy, the study relied on TCR beta repertoire signatures. In total, approximately 130 blood samples were TCR-sequenced: approximately 42 ophthalmopathy, approximately 80 hyperthyroidism and approximately 17 hyperthyroidism-to-ophthalmopathy patients. To explore V-J signatures distinguishing ophthalmopathy from hyperthyroidism, a discovery set of around 97 patients (about 41 ophthalmopathy, some 57 stable hyperthyroidism) was enrolled. The independent validation cohort included around 19 hyperthyroidism patients plus 17 patients who later progressed from hyperthyroidism to ophthalmopathy. In 6 or 7 hyperthyroidism patients, T-cell repertoires of thyroid tissue and blood were compared. Following sampling, methimazole starting at 30 mg daily was administered to hyperthyroidism patients, and high-dose intravenous methylprednisolone was administered to ophthalmopathy patients.

The research as a whole found: Most expanded thyroid clonotypes with frequency above 0.001 were also detected in blood, suggesting blood repertoires may reflect the thyroid immune response. In validation, the model predicted ophthalmopathy progression with over 60% sensitivity and roughly 72% specificity; 12 predicted patients were CT-confirmed with GO in a median of approximately 6.2 months. In cross-validation, the 13-signature model distinguished ophthalmopathy from stable hyperthyroidism with around 86% sensitivity and roughly 81% specificity, while in the test set the corresponding values were 80% and 75%. No statistical method was used to predetermine the sample size, and group allocation was not hidden from the investigators.

The CDR3 holds 14 amino acids from the cysteine to the phenylalanine. CDR3 DNA is the only sequence kept; it has 42 bases, read in frame from the first base. V is pared back by 6 bases and J by 3 bases, with 15 bases lying between the germline termini. Taken from the germline V gene, the CDR1 and CDR2 loops are MDHEN and SYDVKM. Material: peripheral blood. The receptor chain draws on TRBV28 and TRBJ2-7; matching of 6 bases hints at TRBD2 as the D gene. This clonotype originated in an adult woman with stable Graves' hyperthyroidism. The CDR3 protein is CASRSGLSYYEQYF. The bases read TGTGCCAGCAGGTCGGGACTTTCTTACTACGAGCAGTACTTC.